Sequencing of this T cell receptor (beta chain) was carried out in a study of T cell responses to AZD1222 COVID-19 vaccine. Concerning this clone: Its antigen is undetermined.

Study outcomes and limitations: A mostly white British donor set with more females was recruited, and clonal diversity was possibly underestimated. Repertoires were collected only later (after the peak T cell response had occurred). Mapped onto spike, vaccine-associated CD4 TCRs spanned it and were dominant at 160-218 and 743-854.

Germline V lookup: CDR1 KGHSH, CDR2 LQKENI. This CDR3 has 15 residues. Between the trimmed V and J ends, which lost 2 bases and 0 bases, there was a span of 10 bases. Produced via immunoSEQ multiplex PCR; TCRdb's table is partial and in-frame only. The sample records about 180,000 clones, approximately 90% being singletons. The chain recombines TRBV18 with TRBJ1-1; no reliable D call. The sequence was collected from an adult in good health. The sequencing used peripheral blood, collected on day 0 of AZD1222 vaccination. The DNA for the CDR3 is TGTGCCAGCTCACCAAGCAGTGCTATGAACACTGAAGCTTTCTTT. The encoded protein is CASSPSSAMNTEAFF. Combining the CDR3 with reference TRBV18 and TRBJ1-1 gives the whole variable domain NAGVMQNPRHLVRRRGQEARLRCSPMKGHSHVYWYRQLPEEGLKFMVYLQKENIIDESGMPKERFSAEFPKEGPSILRIQQVVRGDSAAYFCASSPSSAMNTEAFFGQGTRLTVV.